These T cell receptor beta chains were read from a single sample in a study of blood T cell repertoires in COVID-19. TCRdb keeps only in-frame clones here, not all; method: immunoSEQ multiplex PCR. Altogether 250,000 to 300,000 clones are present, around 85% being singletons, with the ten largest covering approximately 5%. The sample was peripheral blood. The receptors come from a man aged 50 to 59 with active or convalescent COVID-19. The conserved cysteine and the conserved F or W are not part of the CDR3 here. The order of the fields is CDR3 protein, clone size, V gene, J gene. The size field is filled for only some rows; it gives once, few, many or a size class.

ASSGPPGGSEQY	NA	TRBV19	TRBJ2-7
ASSLLADNSNQPQH	NA	TRBV27	TRBJ1-5
ASSQVLAGGINEQF	NA	TRBV3-1/TRBV3-2	TRBJ2-1
ASSQVQGGSGNTIY	few	TRBV3-1/TRBV3-2	TRBJ1-3
ASSLNHGLAGGAYEQY	NA	TRBV5-8	TRBJ2-7
ASSNSRDRQTEAF	NA	TRBV6-6	TRBJ1-1
ASSPKSYGYT	NA	TRBV12-3/TRBV12-4	TRBJ1-2
ASSQWDREYGYT	NA	TRBV4-2	TRBJ1-2
ASRPLGGATGYT	NA	TRBV27	TRBJ1-2
AWALQGQDTEAF	NA	TRBV30	TRBJ1-1
ASSTSTGVAEAF	once	TRBV19	TRBJ1-1
ASSSLAGGSYNEQF	NA	TRBV7-9	TRBJ2-1
ASSGLAGGFNEQF	NA	TRBV5-1	TRBJ2-1
ASSQVPTSGRANTGELF	NA	TRBV4-3	TRBJ2-2
ASSNLGQGYGYT	NA	TRBV7-9	TRBJ1-2
ASSLIAGGPGEQF	NA	TRBV6-2/TRBV6-3	TRBJ2-1
ASRGTGYGYT	NA	TRBV6-5	TRBJ1-2
ASSSSYPVNTEAF	NA	TRBV14	TRBJ1-1
ASYMEGVQF	NA	TRBV5-1	TRBJ2-1
ASSEQGGLAGAEKF	NA	TRBV2	TRBJ2-1
AISESRDNYGYT	NA	TRBV10-3	TRBJ1-2
ASSLLAGVGDNEQF	NA	TRBV7-3	TRBJ2-1
ASSRGTPDEQY	NA	TRBV18	TRBJ2-7
ASSSTSGSTDTQY	NA	TRBV5-1	TRBJ2-3
ASSQETGSGNTIY	NA	TRBV4-3	TRBJ1-3